What follows is one TCR beta chain and its context. Its target antigen remains unknown. No quality values exist for individual bases; no much larger clone is one base distant. This sample is part of a study of radiation and T cells in renal cell carcinoma (dated by TCRdb to 2019 to 2021). Study-wide context: In total, some 50 samples, comprising 26 tumors and approximately 27 peripheral blood samples, were subjected to TCR beta sequencing. A total of 4 million to 5 million unique CDR3 nucleotide sequences, encoding around 2.7 million unique CDR3 amino acid sequences, were found across all 55 or so samples. The study at large found these results: Compared with control tumors, irradiated tumors had a greater number of dominant CDR3 motifs, and these motifs made up a bigger portion of the repertoire. Because the trial had a single-armed design, the trial could not examine how radiation dose or scheduling affected the TCR repertoire. Because only small tumor regions of approximately 1 g were available, the study did not capture intratumoral heterogeneity. Higher TCR clonality was observed in irradiated tumors than in controls, with an average of about 50% of the repertoire accounted for by the top 100 clonotypes, compared with roughly 40% in nephrectomy-only tumors.

The time point label here, explained by the study, means: tumor resected at nephrectomy. In the paper's terms, the treatment or condition label means: treatment-naive control, cytoreductive nephrectomy. Control tumors came from treatment-naive renal cell carcinoma patients who underwent cytoreductive nephrectomy without prior radiation. Every patient's renal cell carcinoma showed clear cell pathology. The control tumors sequenced for TCR were resected between the early 2010s and the mid-2010s from some ten males and a handful of females whose median age was roughly 57 years (range roughly 40 to 85). Tumors were mechanically dissociated, digested with collagenase/hyaluronidase at 37 °C, processed in gentleMACS C tubes, and stored in liquid nitrogen. The QIAamp DNA Blood Mini Kit (Qiagen) was used to prepare genomic DNA for TCR sequencing. Only samples passing all quality control checks were included in the analyses.

The CDR1 and CDR2 encoded by the germline V gene are SGHTS and YDEGEE. From the cysteine up to the phenylalanine, the CDR3 has a length of 14 residues. The kept DNA is CDR3 alone, 42 bases in frame from the first base. The germline ends are 11 bases apart after V is trimmed by 1 base and J by 6 bases. TCR beta libraries were generated from genomic DNA with the immunoSEQ kit, following the manufacturer's recommendations. To prepare libraries, a first multiplex PCR with proprietary primers was run, followed by a second PCR that added unique barcodes, and a bead cleanup was done after each round. A positive control reaction and a negative control reaction, both provided in the kit, were run with every batch of samples. The final libraries were assessed on an Agilent 4200 TapeStation D1000 ScreenTape, pooled by volume, and quantified by qPCR. Sequencing was performed on an Illumina NextSeq500 with a MidOutput 150-cycle cartridge, and 156 Read1 and 15 Index1 cycles were run with kit custom primers. The pooled library was loaded at roughly 1 pM, and approximately 19% PhiX control was spiked in. Concerning the study's data processing: The vendor-processed data were analyzed in R, and a clonotype was defined as all T cells that share the same CDR3 nucleotide sequence. For clone abundance analyses, frequencies were normalized to the 10,000 most abundant clones per sample. Public T cell clones, averaging fewer than five per sample, were removed before analysis. Dominant motifs were analyzed with ImmunoMap using the PAM10 matrix, a gap penalty of 30, and a homology threshold of 0.3, and motifs with a cumulative frequency of at least 0.01 were considered dominant. TCRdb stores this immuneACCESS table with in-frame sequences only. Part of the clones is absent; in the studies checked, under half of the shortfall reflects unresolved V genes, and no reason is known for the rest. Clonal size and the V and J genes are those of that table, whereas D and trimming came from the DNA. The sample table lists fewer than 25,000 clones, around half of them with a count of one. The biggest ten clones account for roughly a fifth of the sample.

The sequenced sample was tumor tissue, obtained from a patient whose treatment was nephrectomy without radiotherapy. The rearranged segments are TRBV5-8 and TRBJ1-5, with the D gene call left open. This receptor was taken from a human donor with renal cell carcinoma. The nucleotides are TGTGCCAGCAGCTTGAAGACCTTAGGTCAGCCCCAGCATTTT. Protein translation: CASSLKTLGQPQHF.